These 25 T cell receptor beta chains came from one sample sequenced in a study of neurological immune-mediated disorders. TCRdb re-derived calls from the 5' RACE reads in MiXCR, one entry per CDR3 protein. The data hold tens of thousands of distinct CDR3 sequences, with under 5% observed a single time. Sequenced input: PBMCs. The receptors stem from a man aged 25-45 years with multiple sclerosis.

This clonotype was recorded at least ten times. The chain couples TRBV6-5 to TRBJ2-2; D gene uncertain. The germline V and J ends were trimmed by 0 bases and 5 bases, with 7 bases remaining between them. From germline, CDR1 is MNHEY and CDR2 SVGAGI. This CDR3 comprises 14 residues. DNA for the CDR3: TGTGCCAGCAGTTACTCGGCAGCGACCGGGGAGCTGTTTTTT. It specifies CASSYSAATGELFF.

The sample holds many counts of this clonotype. The chain has TRBV27 and TRBJ1-6; no clear D. Trimming shortened V by 5 bases and J by 9 bases, and 14 bases separated the two germline ends. Germline V gene sequence: CDR1 MNHEY, CDR2 SMNVEV (reference sequence). The CDR3 contains 14 residues. Here the CDR3 DNA reads TGTGCCAGCAGTACAGTGGGTTTCGTTTCACCCCTCCACTTT. It yields the protein CASSTVGFVSPLHF.

Ten or more counts support this clonotype. The rearrangement links TRBV5-1 to TRBJ2-2, with a weak D call TRBD2 (6 bases). V lost 4 bases, J lost 6 bases, and 10 bases lay in between. The V gene's germline CDR1 is SGHRS and CDR2 YFSETQ. The CDR3 is 13 residues long. The CDR3 is CASSAGSPGELFF. CDR3 bases: TGCGCCAGCAGCGCGGGAAGCCCCGGGGAGCTGTTTTTT.

This clonotype was detected ten times or more. The V call is TRBV20-1, the J call TRBJ2-1, with unresolved D. With 3 bases removed from V and 1 base from J, the gap between germline ends came to 13 bases. CDR3 length: 15 amino acids. CDR1 is DFQATT and CDR2 is SNEGSKA in the germline V gene (reference sequence). For the CDR3, the DNA is TGCAGTGCTAGGGGCTCGGGTTCATCCTACAATGAGCAGTTCTTC. This sequence encodes CSARGSGSSYNEQFF.

This chain connects TRBV3-1 to TRBJ1-5; 8 positions agree with TRBD1. The CDR3 extends over 14 amino acids. Germline V CDR1 and CDR2: LGHDT, YNNKEL (reference sequence). V shed 4 bases and J 4 bases; nucleotides not matched to a gene: 3. CDR3: CASSPHRGNQPQHF. The CDR3 DNA reads as TGTGCCAGCAGCCCCCACAGGGGGAATCAGCCCCAGCATTTT.

This clonotype was observed many times. The rearrangement uses TRBV27 and TRBJ2-2; D is unresolved. This CDR3 has 15 amino acids. Germline lookup yields CDR1 MNHEY and CDR2 SMNVEV (reference sequence). V was pared by 5 bases and J by 3 bases, with 13 bases between. In nucleotides, the CDR3 is TGTGCCAGCAGTCTATGGCTGGGGTACACCGGGGAGCTGTTTTTT. Amino acids: CASSLWLGYTGELFF.

Many counts were recorded for this clonotype. The chain links TRBV5-1 to TRBJ1-4; D unresolved. The CDR3 is 15 amino acids. The V and J ends lost 4 bases and 0 bases respectively, with 10 bases between them. The V gene's germline CDR1 is SGHRS and CDR2 YFSETQ. CDR3 coding DNA: TGCGCCAGCAGCGCCACCGGGACAACTAATGAAAAACTGTTTTTT. Encoded protein: CASSATGTTNEKLFF. The full variable domain, rest sourced from reference TRBV5-1 and TRBJ1-4, is KAGVTQTPRYLIKTRGQQVTLSCSPISGHRSVSWYQQTPGQGLQFLFEYFSETQRNKGNFPGRFSGRQFSNSRSEMNVSTLELGDSALYLCASSATGTTNEKLFFGSGTQLSVL.

Of note for this clonotype: At one boundary the junction diverges from the germline segment, which might be a read error. The chain combines TRBV15 with TRBJ2-6; D possibly corresponds to TRBD1 (5 bases). Germline values: CDR1 LNHNV, CDR2 YYDKDF (reference sequence). CDR3 length: 17 amino acids. The CDR3 bases are TGTGCCACCAGCAGGTTCAAGTTGGCATCTGGGGCCAAAGTCCTGACTTTC. Protein sequence: CATSRFKLASGAKVLTF.

This clonotype was seen more than once but under ten times. CDR3 sequence: CANQSLPGGGLNTEAFF. Here the CDR3 DNA reads TGTGCCAACCAAAGTTTACCGGGGGGGGGCTTGAACACTGAAGCTTTCTTT. V is TRBV27 and J is TRBJ1-1, with D perhaps TRBD1 (6 bases). Trimming took 10 bases from V and 0 from J, leaving 24 bases between them. CDR3 length: 17 residues. From germline, CDR1 is MNHEY and CDR2 SMNVEV (reference sequence).

This clonotype was found many times. This rearrangement joins TRBV4-1 to TRBJ1-4; weak D call: TRBD1 (5 bases). V was shortened by 4 bases and J by 8 bases, with 17 bases between the two germline ends. CDR1 is MGHRA and CDR2 is YSYEKL in the germline V gene. The CDR3 totals 15 residues. CDR3 DNA: TGCGCCAGCAGCCGAGTCTATGGGACGGGAGAAAAACTGTTTTTT. Amino acid sequence: CASSRVYGTGEKLFF.

This clonotype has a count of ten or more. This chain uses TRBV12-3 or TRBV12-4 with TRBJ2-5, with D unresolved. Deletions cut 3 bases from V and 1 base from J, with 6 bases between. The CDR3 runs to 13 residues. Here the CDR3 reads CASSLNTQETQYF. CDR3 DNA: TGTGCCAGCAGTTTGAACACCCAAGAGACCCAGTACTTC.

This clonotype has a count of ten or more. The chain employs TRBV5-1 and TRBJ1-1, with D uncertain. Trimming removed 0 bases at V and 2 bases at J, with 17 bases between. This CDR3 is built from 17 residues. Germline V gene sequence: CDR1 SGHRS, CDR2 YFSETQ. CDR3 residues: CASSLVSSTRRNTEAFF. The CDR3 bases are TGCGCCAGCAGCTTGGTATCCTCGACTCGGAGAAACACTGAAGCTTTCTTT.

There are many counts of this clonotype. CDR3 amino acids: CASSQVVISPSIGLFF. In DNA, the CDR3 is TGCGCCAGCAGCCAAGTGGTAATCTCCCCTTCCATCGGGCTGTTTTTT. The chain joins TRBV4-1 to TRBJ1-4; D is unclear. Between the trimmed V and J ends, which lost 1 base and 14 bases, there was a span of 23 bases. The germline V gene encodes CDR1 MGHRA and CDR2 YSYEKL. The CDR3 covers 16 residues.

This clonotype appeared many times. V is TRBV4-1 and J is TRBJ2-5; D is perhaps TRBD1 (5 bases). The CDR3 totals 13 residues. V shed 10 bases and J shed 4 bases, with 16 bases lying between them. Germline loops: CDR1 MGHRA, CDR2 YSYEKL. The CDR3 DNA reads as TGCGCCACCGCTAAGGGGCAGGGAGAGACCCAGTACTTC. Encoded protein: CATAKGQGETQYF.

This clonotype was counted only a few times. The chain employs TRBV12-3 or TRBV12-4 and TRBJ2-1; D is tentatively TRBD1 or TRBD2 (5 bases each). Trimming cost V 3 bases and J 10 bases, with 19 bases left between them. This CDR3 has 15 residues. CDR3 amino acids: CASSFPPAGAGEQFF. In nucleotides, the CDR3 is TGTGCCAGCAGTTTCCCTCCGGCCGGGGCCGGCGAGCAGTTCTTC.

In this sample, this clonotype turned up a few times. This chain connects TRBV20-1 to TRBJ2-2; D may be TRBD1 (5 bases). Germline CDR1 is DFQATT and CDR2 is SNEGSKA (reference sequence). V lost 3 bases and J 0 bases, leaving 8 bases between the germline ends. The CDR3 is made up of 14 amino acids. CDR3 sequence: CSARDNANTGELFF. CDR3 coding DNA: TGCAGTGCTAGGGACAACGCGAACACCGGGGAGCTGTTTTTT.

This clonotype has a count of ten or more. The V call is TRBV5-1, the J call TRBJ1-1, with 9 bases fitting TRBD1. The CDR3 spans 15 residues. With V trimmed by 3 bases and J by 0 bases, 3 bases remained unmatched. Germline assignment: CDR1 SGHRS and CDR2 YFSETQ. The CDR3 spells CASSWGTGLNTEAFF. The CDR3 DNA reads TGCGCCAGCAGCTGGGGGACAGGGCTGAACACTGAAGCTTTCTTT.

This clonotype was seen many times. This chain connects TRBV20-1 to TRBJ2-5; D may be TRBD2 (6 bases). V was shortened by 3 bases and J by 1 base, with 21 bases between the two germline ends. The CDR3 extends over 17 amino acids. CDR1 and CDR2 (germline): DFQATT, SNEGSKA (reference sequence). CDR3 sequence: CSARGSGYWAVQETQYF. CDR3 DNA: TGCAGTGCTAGGGGTAGCGGTTATTGGGCGGTCCAAGAGACCCAGTACTTC.

This clonotype was recorded at least ten times. The chain uses TRBV20-1 and TRBJ1-1; TRBD1 is a possible D gene (5 bases). The CDR3 runs 14 residues. V lost 0 bases and J lost 8, with 16 bases in between. The V gene's germline CDR1 is DFQATT and CDR2 SNEGSKA (reference sequence). The DNA for the CDR3 is TGCAGTGCTAGAGATGGTTTCGGGGCTGGGGAAGCTTTCTTT. This encodes CSARDGFGAGEAFF.

This clonotype was seen a few times. The chain carries TRBV29-1 and TRBJ2-3; 7 bases line up with TRBD2. Germline CDR1 SQVTM, CDR2 ANQGSEA. V lost 4 bases to trimming and J lost 3 bases; unmatched junction nucleotides: 10. The CDR3 has 15 amino acids. The CDR3 DNA is TGCAGCGTTGTCGGACTAGACATGAGGACAGATACGCAGTATTTT. Translating gives CSVVGLDMRTDTQYF.

The chain employs TRBV5-1 and TRBJ2-1; tentative D call: TRBD1 (7 bases). V was clipped by 2 bases and J by 10 bases, with 13 bases between them. Germline loops: CDR1 SGHRS, CDR2 YFSETQ. The CDR3 is 13 residues long. CDR3 sequence: CASSFGRGEEQFF. DNA for the CDR3: TGCGCCAGCAGCTTCGGCAGGGGGGAAGAGCAGTTCTTC.

The genes are TRBV6-5 and TRBJ1-1, with D possibly matching TRBD1 (5 bases). The V gene's germline CDR1 is MNHEY and CDR2 SVGAGI. This CDR3 region has 13 residues. The germline V and J ends were trimmed by 2 bases and 4 bases, with 8 bases remaining between them. DNA for the CDR3: TGTGCCAGCAGTTACCTACAGGCCACTGAAGCTTTCTTT. This gives the protein CASSYLQATEAFF.

There are many counts of this clonotype. CDR3 nucleotide sequence: TGTGCCAGCAGCTTATACAGGGAATACACAGATACGCAGTATTTT. As protein: CASSLYREYTDTQYF. The J gene is TRBJ2-3, the V gene TRBV7-2; D is possibly TRBD1 (6 bases). Germline V gene lookup returns CDR1 SGHTA and CDR2 FQGNSA. The CDR3 is made up of 15 amino acids. Trimming removed 2 bases from V and 2 bases from J, with 11 bases in between.

This clonotype was counted many times. The genes are TRBV27 and TRBJ1-4, with 7 positions matching TRBD1. This CDR3 has 14 residues. Per the germline V gene, CDR1 is MNHEY and CDR2 is SMNVEV (reference sequence). J gave up 7 bases and V 3 bases, and 5 bases lay outside the gene matches. The CDR3 DNA reads TGTGCCAGCAGTTTCCTACGGACAGGTGAAAAACTGTTTTTT. Translated: CASSFLRTGEKLFF.

This clonotype has ten or more counts. The chain couples TRBV20-1 to TRBJ1-2; D unclear. The CDR3 contains 14 residues. In germline, CDR1 is DFQATT, CDR2 SNEGSKA (reference sequence). The V and J ends lost 4 bases and 0 bases respectively, with 12 bases between them. CDR3 nucleotide sequence: TGCAGTGCTACTAGACGGAAAGCTAACTATGGCTACACCTTC. Protein: CSATRRKANYGYTF.